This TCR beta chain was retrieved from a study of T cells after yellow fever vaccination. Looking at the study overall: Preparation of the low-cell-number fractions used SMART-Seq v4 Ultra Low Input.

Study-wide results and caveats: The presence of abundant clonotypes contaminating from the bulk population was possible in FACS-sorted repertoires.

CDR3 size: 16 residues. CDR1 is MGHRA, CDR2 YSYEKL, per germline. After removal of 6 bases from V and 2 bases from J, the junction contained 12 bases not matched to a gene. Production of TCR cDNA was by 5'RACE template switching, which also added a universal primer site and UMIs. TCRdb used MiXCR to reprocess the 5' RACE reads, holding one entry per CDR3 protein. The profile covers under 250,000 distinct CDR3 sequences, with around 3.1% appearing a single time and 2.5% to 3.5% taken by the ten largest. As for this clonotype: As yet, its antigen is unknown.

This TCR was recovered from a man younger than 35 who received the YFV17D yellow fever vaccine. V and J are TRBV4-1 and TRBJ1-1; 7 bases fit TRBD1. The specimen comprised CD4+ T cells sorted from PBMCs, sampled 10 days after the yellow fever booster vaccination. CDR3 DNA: TGCGCCAGCAGGCTTGCGTGGACAGGCGGAAACACTGAAGCTTTCTTT. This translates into CASRLAWTGGNTEAFF.